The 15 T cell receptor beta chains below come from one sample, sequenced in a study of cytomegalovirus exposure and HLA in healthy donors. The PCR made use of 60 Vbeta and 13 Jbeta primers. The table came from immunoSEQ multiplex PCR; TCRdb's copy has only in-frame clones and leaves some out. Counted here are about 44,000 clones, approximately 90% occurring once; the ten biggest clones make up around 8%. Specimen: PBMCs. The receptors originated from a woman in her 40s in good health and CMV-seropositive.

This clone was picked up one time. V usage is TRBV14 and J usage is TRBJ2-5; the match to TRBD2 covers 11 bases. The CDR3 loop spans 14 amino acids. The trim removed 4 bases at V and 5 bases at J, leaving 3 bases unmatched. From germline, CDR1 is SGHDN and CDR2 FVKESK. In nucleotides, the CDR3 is TGTGCCAGCAGCCCCCGACTAGCGGGGGAGACCCAGTACTTC. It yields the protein CASSPRLAGETQYF.

The chain's CDR3 is CASSFQGQGRYEQYF. The CDR3 DNA reads TGTGCCAGCAGTTTCCAAGGACAGGGTCGGTACGAGCAGTACTTC. J is TRBJ2-7 and V is TRBV2, with 8 positions matching TRBD1. From germline, CDR1 is SNHLY and CDR2 FYNNEI. The trim removed 5 bases at V and 4 bases at J, leaving 10 bases unmatched. There are 15 residues in the CDR3.

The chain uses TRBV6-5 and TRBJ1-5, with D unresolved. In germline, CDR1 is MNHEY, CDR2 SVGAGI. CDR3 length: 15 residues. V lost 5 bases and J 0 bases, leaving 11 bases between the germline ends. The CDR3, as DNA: TGTGCCAGCAGTGGCTTTGTCCCTAGCAATCAGCCCCAGCATTTT. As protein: CASSGFVPSNQPQHF.

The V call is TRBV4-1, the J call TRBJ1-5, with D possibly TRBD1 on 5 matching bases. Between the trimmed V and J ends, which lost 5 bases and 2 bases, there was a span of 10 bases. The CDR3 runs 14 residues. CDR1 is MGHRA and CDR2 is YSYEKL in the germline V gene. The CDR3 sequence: CASSYQGRNQPQHF. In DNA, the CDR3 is TGCGCCAGCAGCTACCAGGGTCGCAATCAGCCCCAGCATTTT.

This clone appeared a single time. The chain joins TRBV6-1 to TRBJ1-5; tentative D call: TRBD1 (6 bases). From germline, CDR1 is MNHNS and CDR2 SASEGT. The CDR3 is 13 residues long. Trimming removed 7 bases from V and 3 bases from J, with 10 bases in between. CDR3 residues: CASKTGYNQPQHF. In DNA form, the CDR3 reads TGTGCCAGCAAAACAGGGTACAATCAGCCCCAGCATTTT.

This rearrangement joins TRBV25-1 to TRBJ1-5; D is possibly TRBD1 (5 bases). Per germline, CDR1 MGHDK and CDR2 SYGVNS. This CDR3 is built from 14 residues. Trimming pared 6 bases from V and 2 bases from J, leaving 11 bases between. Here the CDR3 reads CASSPTGGNQPQHF. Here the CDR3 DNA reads TGTGCCAGCAGCCCAACGGGGGGCAATCAGCCCCAGCATTTT.

CDR3 sequence reads: CASSQPGGRVNEQFF. The CDR3, as DNA: TGTGCCAGCAGTCAACCAGGGGGTAGGGTCAATGAGCAGTTCTTC. J is TRBJ2-1 and V is TRBV6-5; 7 nucleotides line up with TRBD1. With V trimmed by 5 bases and J by 6 bases, 10 bases remained unmatched. Per the germline V gene, CDR1 is MNHEY and CDR2 is SVGAGI. The CDR3 totals 15 residues.

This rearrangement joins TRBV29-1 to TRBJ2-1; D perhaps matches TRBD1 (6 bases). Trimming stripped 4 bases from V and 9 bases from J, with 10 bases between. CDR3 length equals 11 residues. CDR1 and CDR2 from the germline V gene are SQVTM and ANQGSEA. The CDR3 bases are TGCAGCGTTGCAGGGGTTCGTGAGCAGTTCTTC. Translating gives CSVAGVREQFF.

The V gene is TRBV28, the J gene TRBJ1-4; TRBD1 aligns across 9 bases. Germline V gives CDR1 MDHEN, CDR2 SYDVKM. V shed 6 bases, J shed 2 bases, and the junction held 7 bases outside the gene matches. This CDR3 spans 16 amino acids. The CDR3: CASSSDRGPTNEKLFF. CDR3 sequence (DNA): TGTGCCAGCAGCTCGGACAGGGGCCCCACTAATGAAAAACTGTTTTTT.

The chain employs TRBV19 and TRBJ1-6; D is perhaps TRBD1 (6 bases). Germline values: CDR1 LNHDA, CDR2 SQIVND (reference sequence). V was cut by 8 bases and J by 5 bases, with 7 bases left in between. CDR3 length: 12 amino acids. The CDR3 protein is CASRQDNSPLHF. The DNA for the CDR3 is TGTGCCAGTCGACAGGATAATTCACCCCTCCACTTT.

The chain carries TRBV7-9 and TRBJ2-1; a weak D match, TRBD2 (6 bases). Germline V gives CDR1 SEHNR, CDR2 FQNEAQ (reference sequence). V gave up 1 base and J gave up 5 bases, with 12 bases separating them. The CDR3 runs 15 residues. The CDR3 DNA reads TGTGCCAGCAGCTTAGGGGGTTGGGGGGACAATGAGCAGTTCTTC. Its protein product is CASSLGGWGDNEQFF.

CDR3 coding DNA: TGTGCCAGCAGCCAAGGGTTAGCGAGAAGGAATGAGCAGTTCTTC. The encoded protein is CASSQGLARRNEQFF. This chain joins TRBV14 and TRBJ2-1; D may be TRBD2 (5 bases). Germline lookup yields CDR1 SGHDN and CDR2 FVKESK. V was clipped by 1 base and J by 7 bases, with 14 bases between them. The length of the CDR3 is 15 residues.

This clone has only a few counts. CDR3 in amino acids: CASSSNRDSPSGNTIYF. The DNA of the CDR3 is TGTGCCAGTAGTTCGAACCGGGACAGTCCCTCTGGAAACACCATATATTTT. This chain uses TRBV19 with TRBJ1-3, with TRBD1 matching over 7 bases. The V and J ends lost 5 bases and 0 bases, in that order; junction bases with no gene match: 10. The CDR3 covers 17 residues. Looked up from germline, CDR1 is LNHDA and CDR2 is SQIVND (reference sequence).

The DNA of the CDR3 is TGTGCCAGCAGACCGACAGCATCTGGAAACACCATATATTTT. Protein product: CASRPTASGNTIYF. The genes are TRBV6-5 and TRBJ1-3; D possibly corresponds to TRBD1 (5 bases). Germline values: CDR1 MNHEY, CDR2 SVGAGI. V gave up 6 bases and J gave up 1 base, with 10 bases separating them. This CDR3 has 14 amino acids.

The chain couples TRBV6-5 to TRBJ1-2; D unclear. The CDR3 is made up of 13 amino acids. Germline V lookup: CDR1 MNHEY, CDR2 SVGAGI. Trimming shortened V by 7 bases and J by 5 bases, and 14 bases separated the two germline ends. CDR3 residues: CASKEGANYGYTF. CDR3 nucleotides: TGTGCCAGCAAGGAGGGAGCCAATTATGGCTACACCTTC.